This T cell receptor beta chain was found in a study of OX40 agonist ivuxolimab in advanced cancers. Study background: Intravenous ivuxolimab at 0.01 to 10 mg/kg was given to patients every 2 weeks. Overall study results and limits: Determination of antigen specificity was not performed for the expanded peripheral T cells.

This clone was seen a handful of times. Its antigen is undetermined. Clones were sequenced by immunoSEQ multiplex PCR, and TCRdb holds only the in-frame ones, with some missing. The sample consists of about 59,000 clones, approximately 84% of them appearing once. Patients who had autoimmune disease history or got systemic immunosuppression were left out. Germline V gene sequence: CDR1 SGHKS, CDR2 YYEKEE (reference sequence). V was pared by 0 bases and J by 14 bases, with 7 bases of the junction left unmatched. This CDR3 comprises 13 residues. The chain uses TRBV5-5 and TRBJ2-5; 10 nucleotides match TRBD2. This TCR derives from an adult with an advanced solid tumor such as melanoma, head and neck, liver or kidney cancer. The sample here was CD4+ or CD8+ T cells sorted from blood, taken in a trial of the OX40 agonist ivuxolimab. The CDR3 DNA reads as TGTGCCAGCAGCTTGGCCAGTAGCGGGGGGACCTACTTC. It is translated as CASSLASSGGTYF.